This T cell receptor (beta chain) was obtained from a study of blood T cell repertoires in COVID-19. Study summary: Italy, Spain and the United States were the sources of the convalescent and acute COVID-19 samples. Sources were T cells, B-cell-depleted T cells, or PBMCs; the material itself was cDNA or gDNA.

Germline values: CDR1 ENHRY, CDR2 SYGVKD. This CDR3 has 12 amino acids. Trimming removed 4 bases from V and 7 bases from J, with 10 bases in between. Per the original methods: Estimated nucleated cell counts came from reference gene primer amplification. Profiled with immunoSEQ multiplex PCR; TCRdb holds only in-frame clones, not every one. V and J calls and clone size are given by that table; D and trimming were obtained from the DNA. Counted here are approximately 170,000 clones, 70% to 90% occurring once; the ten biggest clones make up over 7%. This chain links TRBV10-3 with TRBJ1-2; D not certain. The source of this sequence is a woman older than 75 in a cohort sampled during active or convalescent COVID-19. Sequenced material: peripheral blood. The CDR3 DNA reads TGTGCCATCAGTGGGCGGGAGGGTGGCTACACCTTC. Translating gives CAISGREGGYTF.